The rows below give T cell receptor beta chains drawn from one sample of a study of T cell responses to AZD1222 COVID-19 vaccine. Repertoires were generated with immunoSEQ multiplex PCR, while TCRdb's copy carries only in-frame clones and drops some. The sample includes 100,000 to 150,000 clones, about 90% of them seen just once. This specimen was peripheral blood, taken on day 0 of AZD1222 vaccination. These TCRs come from an adult in good health. CDR3s include the opening cysteine and the closing phenylalanine or tryptophan. Fields, in order: clone size, J gene, D gene, V gene, CDR3 DNA, CDR3 protein. The D gene is left open where the match is weak. Size is omitted from some rows. Given values are once, few, many or a class for expanded clones.

clone_size: .; j_call: TRBJ2-1; d_call: TRBD2; v_call: TRBV7-2; cdr3_nt: TGTGCCAGCAGCTTAGCGCAGGGGAGCGGGGGGGCGAGGAATGAGCAGTTCTTC; cdr3_aa: CASSLAQGSGGARNEQFF
clone_size: .; j_call: TRBJ1-3; d_call: TRBD1; v_call: TRBV19; cdr3_nt: TGTGCCAGTAGTATCCACCCGCCAGGGGGCTCTGGAAACACCATATATTTT; cdr3_aa: CASSIHPPGGSGNTIYF
clone_size: .; j_call: TRBJ2-3; d_call: .; v_call: TRBV6-4; cdr3_nt: TGTGCCAGCAGTGACTCGTGGGGCGCCCCAGATACGCAGTATTTT; cdr3_aa: CASSDSWGAPDTQYF
clone_size: .; j_call: TRBJ1-6; d_call: .; v_call: TRBV9; cdr3_nt: TGTGCCAGCAGCTTCAGCGGTACGAATTCACCCCTCCACTTT; cdr3_aa: CASSFSGTNSPLHF
clone_size: .; j_call: TRBJ2-5; d_call: TRBD2; v_call: TRBV7-6; cdr3_nt: TGTGCCAGCAGCTTTGGGGGACTAGCGGTTGGGGAGACCCAGTACTTC; cdr3_aa: CASSFGGLAVGETQYF
clone_size: .; j_call: TRBJ1-2; d_call: .; v_call: TRBV6-6; cdr3_nt: TGTGCCAGCAACGCTGGGGTTAGCTATGGCTACACCTTC; cdr3_aa: CASNAGVSYGYTF
clone_size: .; j_call: TRBJ1-2; d_call: .; v_call: TRBV7-2; cdr3_nt: TGTGCCAGCAGCCTGCCGGGGGCGCGGTATGGCTACACCTTC; cdr3_aa: CASSLPGARYGYTF
clone_size: .; j_call: TRBJ2-2; d_call: TRBD2; v_call: TRBV6-6; cdr3_nt: TGTGCCAGCAGTCTGACTAGCGGTCCCCCGAACACCGGGGAGCTGTTTTTT; cdr3_aa: CASSLTSGPPNTGELFF
clone_size: .; j_call: TRBJ2-5; d_call: .; v_call: TRBV6-2/TRBV6-3; cdr3_nt: TGTGCCAGCAGTTATGGCGGGATAGGGGAGACCCAGTACTTC; cdr3_aa: CASSYGGIGETQYF
clone_size: .; j_call: TRBJ2-5; d_call: TRBD2; v_call: TRBV12-3/TRBV12-4; cdr3_nt: TGTGCCAGCAGTCCTAGCGGGGAAGAGACCCAGTACTTC; cdr3_aa: CASSPSGEETQYF
clone_size: .; j_call: TRBJ1-2; d_call: .; v_call: TRBV2; cdr3_nt: TGTGCCAGCAGTGAATCCCGGATGAACTATGGCTACACCTTC; cdr3_aa: CASSESRMNYGYTF
clone_size: few; j_call: TRBJ1-3; d_call: .; v_call: TRBV19; cdr3_nt: TGTGCCAGTAAGAAAGTAGGAGGAAACACCATATATTTT; cdr3_aa: CASKKVGGNTIYF
clone_size: once; j_call: TRBJ2-7; d_call: .; v_call: TRBV19; cdr3_nt: TGTGCCAGTATTTCCGACAGACCCCCCTACGAGCAGTACTTC; cdr3_aa: CASISDRPPYEQYF
clone_size: .; j_call: TRBJ1-5; d_call: .; v_call: TRBV3-1/TRBV3-2; cdr3_nt: TGTGCCAGCAGCCCTACAAAGAATAGCAATCAGCCCCAGCATTTT; cdr3_aa: CASSPTKNSNQPQHF
clone_size: .; j_call: TRBJ1-3; d_call: TRBD1; v_call: TRBV9; cdr3_nt: TGTGCCAGCAGCGCCGGACAGGGAATGCATGGAAACACCATATATTTT; cdr3_aa: CASSAGQGMHGNTIYF
clone_size: .; j_call: TRBJ2-3; d_call: .; v_call: TRBV5-1; cdr3_nt: TGCGCCAGCAGCTTCGGGGGCACTAGCACAGATACGCAGTATTTT; cdr3_aa: CASSFGGTSTDTQYF
clone_size: .; j_call: TRBJ1-6; d_call: .; v_call: TRBV21-1; cdr3_nt: TGTGCCAGCAGCATCCATTGGAGGGGCAGGGGGGCCTATAATTCACCCCTCCACTTT; cdr3_aa: CASSIHWRGRGAYNSPLHF
clone_size: .; j_call: TRBJ2-1; d_call: TRBD2; v_call: TRBV23-1; cdr3_nt: TGCGCCAGCAGTCACCCCATCGGGGCTAGCGGGAGACACAAAGATGAGCAGTTCTTC; cdr3_aa: CASSHPIGASGRHKDEQFF
clone_size: .; j_call: TRBJ1-3; d_call: .; v_call: TRBV19; cdr3_nt: TGTGCCAGTACCCCGGGGGGTCTTCCAGGAAACACCATATATTTT; cdr3_aa: CASTPGGLPGNTIYF
clone_size: .; j_call: TRBJ1-2; d_call: .; v_call: TRBV6-5; cdr3_nt: TGTGCCAGCAGTTACTCTCCGGATCCGATAAATGGCTACACCTTC; cdr3_aa: CASSYSPDPINGYTF
clone_size: .; j_call: TRBJ2-2; d_call: .; v_call: TRBV9; cdr3_nt: TGTGCCAGCAGCGGGGTTTCCGGGGAGCTGTTTTTT; cdr3_aa: CASSGVSGELFF
clone_size: .; j_call: TRBJ2-1; d_call: TRBD2; v_call: TRBV9; cdr3_nt: TGTGCCAGCAGCGTAGCTATGGCTAGCGGGTGGGGTGAGCAGTTCTTC; cdr3_aa: CASSVAMASGWGEQFF
clone_size: .; j_call: TRBJ1-1; d_call: TRBD1; v_call: TRBV6-5; cdr3_nt: TGTGCCAGCAGAAACAGGGGGCTTCACACTGAAGCTTTCTTT; cdr3_aa: CASRNRGLHTEAFF
clone_size: .; j_call: TRBJ1-5; d_call: TRBD1; v_call: TRBV6-1; cdr3_nt: TGTGCCAGCAGTGACCAGACAGGGAAGGGGCCCCAGCATTTT; cdr3_aa: CASSDQTGKGPQHF
clone_size: .; j_call: TRBJ2-7; d_call: TRBD2; v_call: TRBV10-3; cdr3_nt: TGTGCCATCAGTGGATCCGAAGCGGGGTTCTCCGAGCAGTACTTC; cdr3_aa: CAISGSEAGFSEQYF
clone_size: .; j_call: TRBJ2-3; d_call: TRBD1; v_call: TRBV5-1; cdr3_nt: TGCGCCAGCTCCGGGACAGGCTTCACCCCGAGCACAGATACGCAGTATTTT; cdr3_aa: CASSGTGFTPSTDTQYF
clone_size: once; j_call: TRBJ1-1; d_call: .; v_call: TRBV7-9; cdr3_nt: TGTGCCAGCAGCTTAGCGCTGGGGCCTATGAACACTGAAGCTTTCTTT; cdr3_aa: CASSLALGPMNTEAFF
clone_size: .; j_call: TRBJ2-1; d_call: TRBD2; v_call: TRBV5-6; cdr3_nt: TGTGCCAGCAGCTTGGTTAGCGGGTACAATGAGCAGTTCTTC; cdr3_aa: CASSLVSGYNEQFF
clone_size: .; j_call: TRBJ2-2; d_call: .; v_call: TRBV30; cdr3_nt: TGTGCCTGGATGGTGGGGTGGGACACCGGGGAGCTGTTTTTT; cdr3_aa: CAWMVGWDTGELFF
clone_size: .; j_call: TRBJ1-4; d_call: TRBD1; v_call: TRBV3-1/TRBV3-2; cdr3_nt: TGTGCCAGCAGCCAAGGGGACAGGGGTGGTGAAAAACTGTTTTTT; cdr3_aa: CASSQGDRGGEKLFF
clone_size: .; j_call: TRBJ1-1; d_call: .; v_call: TRBV5-1; cdr3_nt: TGCGCCAGCAGCTTAGATGGACGGCCAAACACTGAAGCTTTCTTT; cdr3_aa: CASSLDGRPNTEAFF
clone_size: .; j_call: TRBJ2-5; d_call: .; v_call: TRBV7-2; cdr3_nt: TGTGCCAGCAGCGCAGGGACTCCAGAGACCCAGTACTTC; cdr3_aa: CASSAGTPETQYF
clone_size: .; j_call: TRBJ2-7; d_call: .; v_call: TRBV6-1; cdr3_nt: TGTGCCAGCAGTGAGGGTTACTCCTACGAGCAGTACTTC; cdr3_aa: CASSEGYSYEQYF
clone_size: .; j_call: TRBJ1-2; d_call: .; v_call: TRBV27; cdr3_nt: TGTGCCAGCAGTTTCGGAATGGGGGCACTTGGCTACACCTTC; cdr3_aa: CASSFGMGALGYTF
clone_size: .; j_call: TRBJ2-2; d_call: .; v_call: TRBV3-1/TRBV3-2; cdr3_nt: TGTGCCAGCAGCCAAGATGGCAGACCGACCGGGGAGCTGTTTTTT; cdr3_aa: CASSQDGRPTGELFF
clone_size: .; j_call: TRBJ2-1; d_call: TRBD2; v_call: TRBV5-6; cdr3_nt: TGTGCCAGCAGCTCTCGACTAGCTGCCTACAATGAGCAGTTCTTC; cdr3_aa: CASSSRLAAYNEQFF
clone_size: .; j_call: TRBJ2-7; d_call: TRBD2; v_call: TRBV4-3; cdr3_nt: TGCGCCAGCAGCCAACTCGTACCGGGACTAGCGGGTCACGAGCAGTACTTC; cdr3_aa: CASSQLVPGLAGHEQYF
clone_size: .; j_call: TRBJ1-5; d_call: .; v_call: TRBV18; cdr3_nt: TGTGCCAGCTCACCAGCGGTGACAAGCAATCAGCCCCAGCATTTT; cdr3_aa: CASSPAVTSNQPQHF
clone_size: few; j_call: TRBJ1-2; d_call: .; v_call: TRBV29-1; cdr3_nt: TGCAGCGTTGCAGACTCCCCCCTATGGGGCTACACCTTC; cdr3_aa: CSVADSPLWGYTF